The 18 T cell receptor beta chains below all came from one sample that was sequenced in a study of T cells expressing NK-cell markers. TCRdb reanalyzed the 5' RACE reads and collapses them to one entry per CDR3 protein, without DNA. Found here are approximately 170,000 distinct CDR3 sequences; the top ten clones hold roughly 21%. Sequencing input: blood T cells: a sorted CD56 or NKG2C T cell subset, CD4+ or CD8+ T cells, or bulk PBMC T cells (not recorded which). These receptors were obtained from a man aged 18-69 years in good health.

This chain uses TRBV6-1 with TRBJ2-5; TCRdb lists TRBD1, though no DNA is available to test this call. Germline V gene lookup returns CDR1 MNHNS and CDR2 SASEGT. The CDR3 loop spans 15 amino acids. CDR3 sequence: CASRLTGGRGETQYF.

The chain is built from TRBV7-3 and TRBJ1-1; TCRdb names TRBD1, which stays unverified in the absence of DNA. Germline loops: CDR1 SGHTA, CDR2 FQGTGA. The CDR3 has 14 amino acids. CDR3 in amino acids: CASSLNPGLTEAFF.

This chain uses TRBV7-9 with TRBJ2-7; the TCRdb D gene call, TRBD1, has no DNA to confirm it. From germline, CDR1 is SEHNR and CDR2 FQNEAQ (reference sequence). This CDR3 is built from 16 residues. CDR3 loop: CASSVAAGTGAYEQYF.

The chain has TRBV20-1 and TRBJ1-2; the TCRdb call, TRBD1, lacks DNA for checking. There are 18 residues in the CDR3. The germline V gene has CDR1 DFQATT and CDR2 SNEGSKA (reference sequence). CDR3 protein: CSALNREAEEYQYYGYTF.

The CDR3 reads CASSPTGTVENGYTF. The J gene is TRBJ1-2, the V gene TRBV19; as DNA is missing, the TRBD1 call by TCRdb cannot be tested. Germline V gene data show CDR1 as LNHDA and CDR2 as SQIVND (reference sequence). The CDR3 has 15 residues. Complete variable domain (other parts from reference TRBV19 and TRBJ1-2): DGGITQSPKYLFRKEGQNVTLSCEQNLNHDAMYWYRQDPGQGLRLIYYSQIVNDFQKGDIAEGYSVSREKKESFPLTVTSAQKNPTAFYLCASSPTGTVENGYTFGSGTRLTVV.

V gene TRBV9 combines with J gene TRBJ1-1; the D call of TRBD1 rests on TCRdb alone, since no DNA is present to check it. This CDR3 comprises 16 residues. Germline V gene sequence: CDR1 SGDLS, CDR2 YYNGEE. CDR3 sequence: CASPARRGGGDTEAFF.

The chain employs TRBV15 and TRBJ2-2; as DNA is missing, the TRBD1 call by TCRdb cannot be tested. CDR1 and CDR2 from the germline V gene are LNHNV and YYDKDF (reference sequence). The CDR3 is 16 residues long. CDR3 loop: CATSTSDRANTGELFF.

The chain joins TRBV12-3 or TRBV12-4 to TRBJ1-2; the TRBD1 assignment by TCRdb is unverifiable without DNA. The CDR3 has 15 amino acids. The CDR3 reads CASSLEATGNNGYTF.

The V call is TRBV5-5, the J call TRBJ2-2; TCRdb picks TRBD1, but there is no DNA to check that call. Germline V gene sequence: CDR1 SGHKS, CDR2 YYEKEE (reference sequence). This CDR3 spans 15 amino acids. The CDR3 reads CASSTDRANTGELFF.

V usage is TRBV28 and J usage is TRBJ1-4; the D call of TRBD1 rests on TCRdb alone, since no DNA is present to check it. The CDR3 loop spans 15 amino acids. The germline CDR1 and CDR2 sequences are MDHEN and SYDVKM. The CDR3 loop is CASSLASPVNEKLFF.

V is TRBV5-5 and J is TRBJ1-1; TCRdb's D call of TRBD1 is untestable without DNA. Germline CDR1 SGHKS, CDR2 YYEKEE (reference sequence). This CDR3 is 16 amino acids long. CDR3 amino acids: CASSLYQGARNTEAFF.

CDR3 sequence: CASSLSPGQGALAYEQYF. The chain links TRBV28 to TRBJ2-7; TCRdb proposes TRBD1, but this gene call is untestable without DNA. Germline V gene data show CDR1 as MDHEN and CDR2 as SYDVKM. This CDR3 has 18 residues.

Judged by frequency, this clonotype is medium-sized. V gene TRBV20-1 combines with J gene TRBJ2-5; TCRdb gives TRBD1 as the D gene, but with no DNA this cannot be confirmed. CDR3 length: 15 residues. CDR1 and CDR2 (germline): DFQATT, SNEGSKA (reference sequence). The CDR3 spells CSVRTIWGGAETQYF.

This chain uses TRBV11-2 with TRBJ1-4; TCRdb's D call of TRBD1 is untestable without DNA. The CDR3 length is 18 residues. Germline V CDR1 and CDR2: SGHAT, FQNNGV. CDR3 loop: CASSSRDPQGKTNEKLFF.

This rearrangement joins TRBV5-1 to TRBJ1-6. The CDR3 spans 16 residues. Germline loops: CDR1 SGHRS, CDR2 YFSETQ. Here the CDR3 reads CASSLSVATYNSPLHF.

The chain combines TRBV30 with TRBJ2-3; the TCRdb D gene call, TRBD1, has no DNA to confirm it. From germline, CDR1 is GTSNPN and CDR2 SVGIG (reference sequence). There are 16 residues in the CDR3. This chain's CDR3 is CAWRNEEQENTDTQYF.

The CDR3 sequence: CASSEGLDSSYEQYF. The rearrangement uses TRBV6-1 and TRBJ2-7. The CDR3 is 15 amino acids. CDR1 is MNHNS, CDR2 SASEGT, per germline.

This chain joins TRBV15 and TRBJ1-4. Germline V lookup: CDR1 LNHNV, CDR2 YYDKDF (reference sequence). The CDR3 is 13 amino acids. This CDR3 is CATSVGTNEKLFF.